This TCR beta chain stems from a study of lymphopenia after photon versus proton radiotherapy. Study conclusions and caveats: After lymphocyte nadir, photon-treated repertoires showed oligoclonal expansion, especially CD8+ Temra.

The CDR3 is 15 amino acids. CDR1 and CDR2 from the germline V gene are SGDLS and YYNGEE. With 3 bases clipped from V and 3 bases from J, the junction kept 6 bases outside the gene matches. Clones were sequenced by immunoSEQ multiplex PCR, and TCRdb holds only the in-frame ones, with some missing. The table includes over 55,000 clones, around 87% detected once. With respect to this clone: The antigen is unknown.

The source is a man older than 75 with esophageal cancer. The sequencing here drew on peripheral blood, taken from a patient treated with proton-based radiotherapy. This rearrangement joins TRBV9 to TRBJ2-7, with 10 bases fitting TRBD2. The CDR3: CASSASGLAFYEQYF. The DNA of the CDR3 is TGTGCCAGCAGCGCCTCGGGACTAGCGTTCTACGAGCAGTACTTC.